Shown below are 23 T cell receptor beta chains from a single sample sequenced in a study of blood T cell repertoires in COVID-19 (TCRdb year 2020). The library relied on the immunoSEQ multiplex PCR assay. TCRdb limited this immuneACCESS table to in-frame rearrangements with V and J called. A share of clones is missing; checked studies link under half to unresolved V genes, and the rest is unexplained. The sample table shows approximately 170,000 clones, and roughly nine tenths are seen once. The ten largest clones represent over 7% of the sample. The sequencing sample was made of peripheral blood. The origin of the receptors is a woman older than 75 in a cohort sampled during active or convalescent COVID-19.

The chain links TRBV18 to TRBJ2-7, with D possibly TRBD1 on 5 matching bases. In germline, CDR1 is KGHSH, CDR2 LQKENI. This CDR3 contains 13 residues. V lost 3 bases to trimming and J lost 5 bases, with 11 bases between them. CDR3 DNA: TGTGCCAGCTCACCGAGCAGGGTCCACGAGCAGTACTTC. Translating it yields CASSPSRVHEQYF.

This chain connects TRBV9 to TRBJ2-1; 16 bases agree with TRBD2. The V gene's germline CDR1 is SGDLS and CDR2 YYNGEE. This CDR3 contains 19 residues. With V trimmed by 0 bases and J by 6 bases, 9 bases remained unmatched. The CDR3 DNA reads TGTGCCAGCAGCGTAGGCGGGACTAGCGGGGGGGCAGGTTTCAATGAGCAGTTCTTC. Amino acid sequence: CASSVGGTSGGAGFNEQFF.

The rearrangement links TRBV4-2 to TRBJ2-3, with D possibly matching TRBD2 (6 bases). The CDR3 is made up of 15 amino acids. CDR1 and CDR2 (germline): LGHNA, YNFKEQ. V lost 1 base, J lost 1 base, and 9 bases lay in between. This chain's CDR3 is CASSQVGGGTDTQYF. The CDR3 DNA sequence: TGTGCCAGCAGCCAAGTCGGCGGGGGCACAGATACGCAGTATTTT.

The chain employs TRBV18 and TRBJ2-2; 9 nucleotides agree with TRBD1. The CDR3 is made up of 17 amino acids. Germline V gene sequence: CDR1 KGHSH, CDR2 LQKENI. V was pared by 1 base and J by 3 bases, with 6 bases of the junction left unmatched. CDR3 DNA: TGTGCCAGCTCACCACTTGCGGGGACAGGGCACACCGGGGAGCTGTTTTTT. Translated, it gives CASSPLAGTGHTGELFF.

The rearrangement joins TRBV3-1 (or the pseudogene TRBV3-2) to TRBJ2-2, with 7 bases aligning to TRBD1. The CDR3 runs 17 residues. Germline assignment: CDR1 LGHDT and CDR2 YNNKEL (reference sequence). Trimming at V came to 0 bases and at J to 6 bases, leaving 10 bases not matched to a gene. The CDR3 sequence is CASSQDFGTVSAGELFF. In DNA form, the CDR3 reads TGTGCCAGCAGCCAAGATTTCGGGACAGTATCGGCCGGGGAGCTGTTTTTT.

Here the CDR3 DNA reads TGTGCCAGCAGCCCAGGAGACAGGAGAGTTGAGGGCTACACCTTC. Its protein is CASSPGDRRVEGYTF. This chain connects TRBV3-1 (or the pseudogene TRBV3-2) to TRBJ1-2; TRBD1 is a possible D gene (6 bases). This CDR3 is built from 15 residues. V lost 4 bases and J lost 8, with 20 bases in between. In germline, CDR1 is LGHDT, CDR2 YNNKEL (reference sequence).

This CDR3 reads CASSSLSGGTGTDTQYF. CDR3 sequence (DNA): TGTGCCAGCAGCTCCCTATCGGGAGGGACGGGGACAGATACGCAGTATTTT. This chain joins TRBV7-9 and TRBJ2-3; the match to TRBD2 covers 8 bases. Looked up from germline, CDR1 is SEHNR and CDR2 is FQNEAQ (reference sequence). V trimming: 4 bases; J trimming: 3 bases; junction bases outside the gene matches: 12. The CDR3 is 17 amino acids.

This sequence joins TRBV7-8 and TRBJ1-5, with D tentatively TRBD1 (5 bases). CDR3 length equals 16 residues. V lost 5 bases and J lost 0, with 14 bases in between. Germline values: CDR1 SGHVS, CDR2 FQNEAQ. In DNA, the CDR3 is TGTGCCAGCAGCCCGGTCCTTGGACATAGCAATCAGCCCCAGCATTTT. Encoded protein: CASSPVLGHSNQPQHF. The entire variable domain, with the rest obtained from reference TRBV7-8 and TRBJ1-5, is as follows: GAGVSQSPRYKVAKRGQDVALRCDPISGHVSLFWYQQALGQGPEFLTYFQNEAQLDKSGLPSDRFFAERPEGSVSTLKIQRTQQEDSAVYLCASSPVLGHSNQPQHFGDGTRLSIL.

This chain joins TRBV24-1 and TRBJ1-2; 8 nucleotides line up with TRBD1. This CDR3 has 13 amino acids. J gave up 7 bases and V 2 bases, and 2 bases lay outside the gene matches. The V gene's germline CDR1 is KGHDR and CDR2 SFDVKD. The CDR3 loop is CATSDSRGPGYTF. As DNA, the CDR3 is TGTGCCACCAGTGATTCCAGGGGGCCTGGCTACACCTTC.

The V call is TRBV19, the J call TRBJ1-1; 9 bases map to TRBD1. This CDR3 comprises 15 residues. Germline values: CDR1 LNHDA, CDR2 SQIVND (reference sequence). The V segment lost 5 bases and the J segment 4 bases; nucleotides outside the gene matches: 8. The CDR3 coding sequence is TGTGCCAGTAGTTTGCACACAGGGGGCATCACTGAAGCTTTCTTT. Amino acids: CASSLHTGGITEAFF.

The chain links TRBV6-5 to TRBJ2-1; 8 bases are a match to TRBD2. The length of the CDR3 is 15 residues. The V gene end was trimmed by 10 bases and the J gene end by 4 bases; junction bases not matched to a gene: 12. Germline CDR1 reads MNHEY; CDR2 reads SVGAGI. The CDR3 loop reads CATPATSGFYNEQFF. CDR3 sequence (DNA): TGTGCCACCCCCGCAACTAGCGGATTTTACAATGAGCAGTTCTTC.

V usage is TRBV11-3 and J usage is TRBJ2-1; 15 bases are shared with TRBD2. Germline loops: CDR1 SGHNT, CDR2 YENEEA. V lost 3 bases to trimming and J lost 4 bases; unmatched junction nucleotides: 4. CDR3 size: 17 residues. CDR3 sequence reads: CASSFLGTSGGYNEQFF. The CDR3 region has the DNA TGTGCCAGCAGCTTCCTAGGGACTAGCGGGGGGTACAATGAGCAGTTCTTC.

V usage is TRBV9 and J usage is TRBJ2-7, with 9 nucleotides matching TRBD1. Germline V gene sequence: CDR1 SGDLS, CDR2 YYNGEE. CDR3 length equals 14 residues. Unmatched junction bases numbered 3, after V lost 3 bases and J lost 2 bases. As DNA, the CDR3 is TGTGCCAGCAGCGCGGGACAGGGTACCTACGAGCAGTACTTC. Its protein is CASSAGQGTYEQYF. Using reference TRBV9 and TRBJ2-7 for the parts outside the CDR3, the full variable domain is DSGVTQTPKHLITATGQRVTLRCSPRSGDLSVYWYQQSLDQGLQFLIQYYNGEERAKGNILERFSAQQFPDLHSELNLSSLELGDSALYFCASSAGQGTYEQYFGPGTRLTVT.

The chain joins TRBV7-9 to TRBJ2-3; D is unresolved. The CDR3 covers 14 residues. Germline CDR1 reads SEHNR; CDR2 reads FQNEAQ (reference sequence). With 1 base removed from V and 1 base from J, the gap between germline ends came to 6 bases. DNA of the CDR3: TGTGCCAGCAGCTTAGTCACAGGCACAGATACGCAGTATTTT. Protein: CASSLVTGTDTQYF. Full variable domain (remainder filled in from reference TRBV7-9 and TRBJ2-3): DTGVSQNPRHKITKRGQNVTFRCDPISEHNRLYWYRQTLGQGPEFLTYFQNEAQLEKSRLLSDRFSAERPKGSFSTLEIQRTEQGDSAMYLCASSLVTGTDTQYFGPGTRLTVL.

CDR3 in amino acids: CASSYRYRPLHF. The CDR3 coding sequence is TGTGCCAGCAGCTACAGGTATCGGCCCCTCCACTTT. This sequence joins TRBV2 and TRBJ1-6; tentative D call: TRBD1 (5 bases). The V end was cut by 6 bases, the J end by 13 bases, with 13 bases between. Per germline, CDR1 SNHLY and CDR2 FYNNEI. The length of the CDR3 is 12 residues.

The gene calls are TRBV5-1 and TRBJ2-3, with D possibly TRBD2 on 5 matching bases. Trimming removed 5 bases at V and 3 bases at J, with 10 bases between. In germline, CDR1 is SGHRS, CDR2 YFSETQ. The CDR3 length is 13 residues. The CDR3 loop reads CASRLVGTDTQYF. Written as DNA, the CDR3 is TGCGCCAGCAGACTAGTGGGGACAGATACGCAGTATTTT.

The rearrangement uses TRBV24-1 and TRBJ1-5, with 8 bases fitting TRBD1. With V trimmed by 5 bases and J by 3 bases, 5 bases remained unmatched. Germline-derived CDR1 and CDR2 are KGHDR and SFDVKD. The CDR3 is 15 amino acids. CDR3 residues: CATSAGGGPNQPQHF. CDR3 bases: TGTGCCACCAGTGCAGGGGGCGGCCCCAATCAGCCCCAGCATTTT.

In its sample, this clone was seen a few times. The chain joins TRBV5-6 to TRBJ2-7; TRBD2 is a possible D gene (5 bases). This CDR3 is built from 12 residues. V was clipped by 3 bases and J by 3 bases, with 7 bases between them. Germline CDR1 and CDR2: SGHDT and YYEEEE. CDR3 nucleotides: TGTGCCAGCAGCTCCGACTACTACGAGCAGTACTTC. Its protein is CASSSDYYEQYF.

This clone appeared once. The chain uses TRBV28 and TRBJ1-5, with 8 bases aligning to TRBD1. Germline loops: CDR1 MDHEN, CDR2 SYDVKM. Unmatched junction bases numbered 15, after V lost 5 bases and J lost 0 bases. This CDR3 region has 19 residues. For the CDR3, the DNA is TGTGCCAGCAGTCACCCCTTTGGACAGGGCCCGACTAGCAATCAGCCCCAGCATTTT. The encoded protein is CASSHPFGQGPTSNQPQHF. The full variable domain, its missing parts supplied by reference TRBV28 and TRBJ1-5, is DVKVTQSSRYLVKRTGEKVFLECVQDMDHENMFWYRQDPGLGLRLIYFSYDVKMKEKGDIPEGYSVSREKKERFSLILESASTNQTSMYLCASSHPFGQGPTSNQPQHFGDGTRLSIL.

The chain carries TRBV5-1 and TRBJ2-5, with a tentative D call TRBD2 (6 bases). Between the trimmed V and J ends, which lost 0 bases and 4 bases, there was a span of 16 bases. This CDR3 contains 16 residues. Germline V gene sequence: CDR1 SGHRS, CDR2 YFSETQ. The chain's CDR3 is CASSLALSAGTETQYF. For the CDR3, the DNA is TGCGCCAGCAGCTTGGCATTATCCGCGGGGACAGAGACCCAGTACTTC.

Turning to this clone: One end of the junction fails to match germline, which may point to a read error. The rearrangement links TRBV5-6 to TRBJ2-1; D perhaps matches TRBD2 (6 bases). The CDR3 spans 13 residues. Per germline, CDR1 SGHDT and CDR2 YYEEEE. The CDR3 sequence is CASGLAVSNEQFF. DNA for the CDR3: TGTGCCAGCGGCTTAGCGGTCAGCAATGAGCAGTTCTTC.

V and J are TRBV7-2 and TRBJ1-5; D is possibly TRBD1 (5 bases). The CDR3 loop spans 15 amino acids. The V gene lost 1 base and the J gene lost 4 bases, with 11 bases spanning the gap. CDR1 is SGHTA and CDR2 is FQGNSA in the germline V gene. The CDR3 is CASSLVTGRNQPQHF. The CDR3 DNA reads TGTGCCAGCAGCTTAGTTACAGGCCGGAATCAGCCCCAGCATTTT.

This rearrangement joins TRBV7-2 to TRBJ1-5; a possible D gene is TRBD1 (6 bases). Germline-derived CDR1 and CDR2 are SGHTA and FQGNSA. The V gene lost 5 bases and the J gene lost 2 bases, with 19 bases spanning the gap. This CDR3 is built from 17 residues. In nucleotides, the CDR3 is TGTGCCAGCAGCGACAGTGTGGGGGCGCGGGGCAATCAGCCCCAGCATTTT. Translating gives CASSDSVGARGNQPQHF. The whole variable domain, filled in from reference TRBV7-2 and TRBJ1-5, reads GAGVSQSPSNKVTEKGKDVELRCDPISGHTALYWYRQSLGQGLEFLIYFQGNSAPDKSGLPSDRFSAERTGGSVSTLTIQRTQQEDSAVYLCASSDSVGARGNQPQHFGDGTRLSIL.